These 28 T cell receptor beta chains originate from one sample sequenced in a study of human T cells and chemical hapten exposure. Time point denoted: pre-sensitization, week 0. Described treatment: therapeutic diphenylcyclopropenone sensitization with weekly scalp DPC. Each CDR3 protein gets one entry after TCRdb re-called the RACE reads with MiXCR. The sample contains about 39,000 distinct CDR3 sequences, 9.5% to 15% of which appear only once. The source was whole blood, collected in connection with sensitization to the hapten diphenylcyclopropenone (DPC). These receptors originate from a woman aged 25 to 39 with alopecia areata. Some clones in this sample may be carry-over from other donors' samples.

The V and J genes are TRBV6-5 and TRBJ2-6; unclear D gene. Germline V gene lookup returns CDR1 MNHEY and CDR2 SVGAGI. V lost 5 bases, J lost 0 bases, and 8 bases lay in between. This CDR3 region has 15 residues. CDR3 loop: CASSPSVSGANVLTF. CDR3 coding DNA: TGTGCCAGCAGTCCAAGCGTCTCTGGGGCCAACGTCCTGACTTTC.

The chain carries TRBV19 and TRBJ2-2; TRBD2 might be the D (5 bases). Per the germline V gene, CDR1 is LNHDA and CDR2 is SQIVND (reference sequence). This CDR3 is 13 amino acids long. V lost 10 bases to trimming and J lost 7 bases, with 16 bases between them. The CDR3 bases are TGTGCCACCCAACGGGTCGGGGACGGGGAGCTGTTTTTT. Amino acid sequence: CATQRVGDGELFF.

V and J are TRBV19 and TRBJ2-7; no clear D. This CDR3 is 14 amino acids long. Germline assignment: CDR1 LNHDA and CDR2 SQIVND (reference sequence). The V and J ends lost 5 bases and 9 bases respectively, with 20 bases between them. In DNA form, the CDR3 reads TGTGCCAGTAGTTCGGTCTCCCGCCCCGCGGCGCAGTACTTC. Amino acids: CASSSVSRPAAQYF.

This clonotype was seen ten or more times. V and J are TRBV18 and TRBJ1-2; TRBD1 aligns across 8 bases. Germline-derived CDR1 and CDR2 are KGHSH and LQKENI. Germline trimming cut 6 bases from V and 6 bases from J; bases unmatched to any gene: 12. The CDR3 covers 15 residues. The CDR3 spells CASSVIQGASDGYTF. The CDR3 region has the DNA TGTGCCAGCTCGGTGATCCAGGGGGCCAGCGATGGCTACACCTTC.

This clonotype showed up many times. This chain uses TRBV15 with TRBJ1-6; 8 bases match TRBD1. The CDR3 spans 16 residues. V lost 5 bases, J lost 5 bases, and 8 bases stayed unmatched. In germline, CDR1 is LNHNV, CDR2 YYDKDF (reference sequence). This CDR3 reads CATSGRQGNNNSPLHF. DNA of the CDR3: TGTGCCACCAGCGGTAGACAGGGGAATAATAATTCACCCCTCCACTTT.

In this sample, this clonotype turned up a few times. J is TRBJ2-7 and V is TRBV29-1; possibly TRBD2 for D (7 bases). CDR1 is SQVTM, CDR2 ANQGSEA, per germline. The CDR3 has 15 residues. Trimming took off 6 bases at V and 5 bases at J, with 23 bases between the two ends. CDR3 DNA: TGCAGCGTCGGCGGGCTGGGGGCAGGGAGGGACGAGCAGTACTTC. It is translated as CSVGGLGAGRDEQYF.

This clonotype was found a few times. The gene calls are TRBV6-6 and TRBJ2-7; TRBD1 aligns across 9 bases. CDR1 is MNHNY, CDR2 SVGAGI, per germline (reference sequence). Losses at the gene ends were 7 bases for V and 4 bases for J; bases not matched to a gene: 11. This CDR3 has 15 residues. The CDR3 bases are TGTGCCAGCAAAACCCGACAGGGGGGACAGTACGAGCAGTACTTC. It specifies CASKTRQGGQYEQYF.

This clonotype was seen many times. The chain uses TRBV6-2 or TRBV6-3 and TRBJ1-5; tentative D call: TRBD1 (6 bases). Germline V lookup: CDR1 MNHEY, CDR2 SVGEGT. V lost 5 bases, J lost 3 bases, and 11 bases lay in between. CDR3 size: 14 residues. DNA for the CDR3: TGTGCCAGCAGTCCACGACAGGACAATCAGCCCCAGCATTTT. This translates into CASSPRQDNQPQHF.

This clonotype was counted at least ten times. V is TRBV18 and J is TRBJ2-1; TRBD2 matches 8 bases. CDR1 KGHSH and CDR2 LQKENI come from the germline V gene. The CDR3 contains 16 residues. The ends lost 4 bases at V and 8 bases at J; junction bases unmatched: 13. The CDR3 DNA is TGTGCCAGCTCACGGTTACTAGCGGAGGTGGTGCATGAGCAGTTCTTC. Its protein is CASSRLLAEVVHEQFF.

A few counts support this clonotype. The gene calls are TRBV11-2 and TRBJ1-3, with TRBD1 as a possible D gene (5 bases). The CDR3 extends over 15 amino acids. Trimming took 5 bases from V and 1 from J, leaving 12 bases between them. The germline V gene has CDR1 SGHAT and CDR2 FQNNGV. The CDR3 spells CASSLLQESGNTIYF. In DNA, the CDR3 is TGTGCCAGCAGCCTCCTACAGGAGTCTGGAAACACCATATATTTT.

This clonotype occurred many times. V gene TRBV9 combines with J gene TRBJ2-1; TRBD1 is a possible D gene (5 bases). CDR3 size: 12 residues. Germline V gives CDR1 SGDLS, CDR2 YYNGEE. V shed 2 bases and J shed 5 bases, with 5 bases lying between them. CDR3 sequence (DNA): TGTGCCAGCAGCGTGGGGCACAATGAGCAGTTCTTC. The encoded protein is CASSVGHNEQFF.

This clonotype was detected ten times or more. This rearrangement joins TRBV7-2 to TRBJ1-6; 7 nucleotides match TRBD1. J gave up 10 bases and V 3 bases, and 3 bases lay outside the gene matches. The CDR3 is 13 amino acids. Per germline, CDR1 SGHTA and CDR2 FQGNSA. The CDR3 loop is CASSFDRDSPLHF. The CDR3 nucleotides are TGTGCCAGCAGCTTCGACAGGGACTCACCCCTCCACTTT.

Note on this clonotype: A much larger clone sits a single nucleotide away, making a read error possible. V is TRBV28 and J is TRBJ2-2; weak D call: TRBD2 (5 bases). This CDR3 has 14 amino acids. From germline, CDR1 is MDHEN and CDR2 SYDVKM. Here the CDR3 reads CASTESPNTGELIF. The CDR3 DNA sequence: TGTGCCAGCACCGAATCTCCGAACACCGGGGAGCTGATTTTT.

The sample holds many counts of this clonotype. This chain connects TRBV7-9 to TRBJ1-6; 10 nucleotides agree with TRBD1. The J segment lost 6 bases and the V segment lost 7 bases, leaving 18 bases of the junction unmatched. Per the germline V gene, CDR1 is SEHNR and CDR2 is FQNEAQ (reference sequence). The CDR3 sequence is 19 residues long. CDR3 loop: CASKRWGQGHSIPNSPLHF. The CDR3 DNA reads TGTGCCAGCAAGAGATGGGGACAGGGGCACTCAATACCTAATTCACCCCTCCACTTT.

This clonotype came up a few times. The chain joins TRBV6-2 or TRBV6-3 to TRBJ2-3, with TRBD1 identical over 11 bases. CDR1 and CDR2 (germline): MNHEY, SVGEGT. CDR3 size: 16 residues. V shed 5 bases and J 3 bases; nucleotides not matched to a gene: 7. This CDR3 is CASSLYRDRGTDTQYF. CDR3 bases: TGTGCCAGCAGTCTCTATCGGGACAGGGGGACAGATACGCAGTATTTT.

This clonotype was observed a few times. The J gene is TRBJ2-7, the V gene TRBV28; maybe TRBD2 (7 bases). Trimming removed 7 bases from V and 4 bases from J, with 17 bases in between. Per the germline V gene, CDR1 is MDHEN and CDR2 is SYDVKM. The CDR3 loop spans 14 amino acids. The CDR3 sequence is CASIEQGGRYEQYF. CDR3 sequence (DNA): TGTGCCAGCATCGAACAGGGAGGGCGGTACGAGCAGTACTTC.

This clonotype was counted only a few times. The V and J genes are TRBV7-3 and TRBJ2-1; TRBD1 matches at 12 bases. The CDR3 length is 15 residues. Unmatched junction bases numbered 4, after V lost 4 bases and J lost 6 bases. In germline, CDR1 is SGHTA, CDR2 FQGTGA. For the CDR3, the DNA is TGTGCCAGCAGCTCCGGGACAGGGGGCTTCAATGAGCAGTTCTTC. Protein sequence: CASSSGTGGFNEQFF. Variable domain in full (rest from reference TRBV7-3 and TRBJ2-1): GAGVSQTPSNKVTEKGKYVELRCDPISGHTALYWYRQSLGQGPEFLIYFQGTGAADDSGLPNDRFFAVRPEGSVSTLKIQRTERGDSAVYLCASSSGTGGFNEQFFGPGTRLTVL.

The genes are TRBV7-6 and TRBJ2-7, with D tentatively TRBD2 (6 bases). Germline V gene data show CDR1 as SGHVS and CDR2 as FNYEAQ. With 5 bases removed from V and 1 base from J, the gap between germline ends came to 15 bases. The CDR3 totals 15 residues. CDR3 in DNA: TGTGCCAGCAGCCAGACCGGGGGACTGTCCTACGAGCAGTACTTC. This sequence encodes CASSQTGGLSYEQYF.

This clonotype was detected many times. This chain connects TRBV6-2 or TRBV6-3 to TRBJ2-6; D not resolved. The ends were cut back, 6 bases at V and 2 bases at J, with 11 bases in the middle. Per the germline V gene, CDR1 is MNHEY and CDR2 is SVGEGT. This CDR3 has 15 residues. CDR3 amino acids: CASSSVGTGANVLTF. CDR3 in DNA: TGTGCCAGCAGCTCTGTCGGTACTGGGGCCAACGTCCTGACTTTC.

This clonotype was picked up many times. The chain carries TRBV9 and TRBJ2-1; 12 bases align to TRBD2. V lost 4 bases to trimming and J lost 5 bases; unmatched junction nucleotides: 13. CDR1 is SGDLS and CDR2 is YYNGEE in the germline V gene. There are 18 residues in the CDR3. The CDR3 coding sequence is TGTGCCAGCAGCACACCGACTAGCGGGAGAAAGAATCACAATGAGCAGTTCTTC. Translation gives CASSTPTSGRKNHNEQFF.

The chain's CDR3 is CASSHGNTQYF. The CDR3 DNA reads as TGTGCCAGCAGCCACGGGAATACGCAGTATTTT. The chain uses TRBV6-5 and TRBJ2-3; possible D gene TRBD2, 5 bases. The length of the CDR3 is 11 residues. Germline V gives CDR1 MNHEY, CDR2 SVGAGI. The ends were cut back, 6 bases at V and 7 bases at J, with 8 bases in the middle.

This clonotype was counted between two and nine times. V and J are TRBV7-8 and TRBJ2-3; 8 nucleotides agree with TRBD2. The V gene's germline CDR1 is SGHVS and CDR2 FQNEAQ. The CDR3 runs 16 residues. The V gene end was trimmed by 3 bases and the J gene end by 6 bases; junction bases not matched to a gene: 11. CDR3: CASSFHGTRLTDTQYF. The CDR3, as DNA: TGTGCCAGCAGCTTCCACGGGACTAGGCTCACGGATACGCAGTATTTT. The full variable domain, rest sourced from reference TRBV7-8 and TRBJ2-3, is GAGVSQSPRYKVAKRGQDVALRCDPISGHVSLFWYQQALGQGPEFLTYFQNEAQLDKSGLPSDRFFAERPEGSVSTLKIQRTQQEDSAVYLCASSFHGTRLTDTQYFGPGTRLTVL.

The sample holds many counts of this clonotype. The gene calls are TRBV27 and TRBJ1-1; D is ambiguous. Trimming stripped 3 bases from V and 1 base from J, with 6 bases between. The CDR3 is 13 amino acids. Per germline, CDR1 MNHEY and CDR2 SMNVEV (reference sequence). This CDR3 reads CASSFNRNTEAFF. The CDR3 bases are TGTGCCAGCAGTTTTAACAGGAACACTGAAGCTTTCTTT.

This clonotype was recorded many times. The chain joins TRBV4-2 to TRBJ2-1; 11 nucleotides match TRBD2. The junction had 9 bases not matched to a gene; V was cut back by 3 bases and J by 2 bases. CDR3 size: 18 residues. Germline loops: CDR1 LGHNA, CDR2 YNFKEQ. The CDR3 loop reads CASSHQLAGDIAYNEQFF. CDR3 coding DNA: TGTGCCAGCAGCCATCAACTAGCGGGAGATATCGCCTACAATGAGCAGTTCTTC.

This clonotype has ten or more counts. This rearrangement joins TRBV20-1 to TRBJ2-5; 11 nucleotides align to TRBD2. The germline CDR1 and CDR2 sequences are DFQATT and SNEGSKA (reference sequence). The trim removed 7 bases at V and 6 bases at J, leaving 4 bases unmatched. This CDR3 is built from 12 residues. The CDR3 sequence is CSVTTSGKTQYF. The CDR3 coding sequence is TGCAGTGTAACGACTAGCGGGAAGACCCAGTACTTC.

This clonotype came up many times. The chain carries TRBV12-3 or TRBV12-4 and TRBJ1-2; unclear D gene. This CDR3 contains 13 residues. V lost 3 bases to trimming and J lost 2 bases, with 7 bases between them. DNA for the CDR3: TGTGCCAGCAGTTTTTTGGTAAACTATGGCTACACCTTC. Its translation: CASSFLVNYGYTF.

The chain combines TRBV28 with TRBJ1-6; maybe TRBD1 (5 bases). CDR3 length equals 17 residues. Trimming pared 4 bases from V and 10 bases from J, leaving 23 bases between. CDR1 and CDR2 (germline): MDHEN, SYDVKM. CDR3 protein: CASSWPERGVFWSPLHF. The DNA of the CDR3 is TGTGCCAGCAGTTGGCCTGAAAGAGGGGTTTTTTGGTCACCCCTCCACTTT.

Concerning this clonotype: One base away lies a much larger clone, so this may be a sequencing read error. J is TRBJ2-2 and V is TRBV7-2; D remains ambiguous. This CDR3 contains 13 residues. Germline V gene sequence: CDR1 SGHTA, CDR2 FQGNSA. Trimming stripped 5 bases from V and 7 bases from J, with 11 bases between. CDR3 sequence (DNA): TGTGCCAGCAGCACTCTGTCCGGCGGGGAGCTGTTTTTT. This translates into CASSTLSGGELFF.